This TCR beta chain was obtained from a study of cytomegalovirus exposure and HLA in healthy donors. The CDR3 has 14 amino acids. V shed 3 bases and J shed 6 bases, with 11 bases lying between them. The germline V gene encodes CDR1 SNHLY and CDR2 FYNNEI. The PCR had 60 Vbeta and 13 Jbeta primers. TCRdb's copy holds only in-frame clones and misses some; the assay was immunoSEQ multiplex PCR. The data hold tens of thousands of clones, with approximately 67% observed a single time. The sequenced sample was PBMCs. The genes are TRBV2 and TRBJ1-4, with a possible D match to TRBD1 (5 bases). The receptor was isolated from a woman aged 25 to 45 in good health and CMV-seronegative. CDR3 in amino acids: CASSDTRADEKLFF. The CDR3 nucleotides are TGTGCCAGCAGTGACACCAGGGCCGATGAAAAACTGTTTTTT.